These T cell receptor beta chains were read from a single sample in a study of shared clonotypes between healthy human individuals. This table comes from immunoSEQ multiplex PCR, and its TCRdb copy is limited to in-frame clones, with some not included. The sample records about 2.4 million clones, just over 90% being singletons. Sequencing was performed on naive CD4+ T cells sorted from blood. These receptors were taken from a man aged 18-30 years in good health. The CDR3 runs from the conserved cysteine through the conserved F or W. D genes are given only for firm matches. Some rows mark clone size as missing; the rest say once, few, many or name a class of expanded clone.

abundance: NA
j_gene: TRBJ1-2
v_gene: TRBV10-2
d_gene: NA
CDR3nt: TGCGCCAGCAGTGTACCAAACTATGGCTACACCTTC
CDR3aa: CASSVPNYGYTF

abundance: NA
j_gene: TRBJ2-5
v_gene: TRBV7-9
d_gene: TRBD1
CDR3nt: TGTGCCAGCAGCCTCGGGACAGGGCAGTGGGAGACCCAGTACTTC
CDR3aa: CASSLGTGQWETQYF

abundance: NA
j_gene: TRBJ1-4
v_gene: TRBV7-9
d_gene: NA
CDR3nt: TGTGCCAGCAGCTTAGGGGCCAGCGGAAGCTTTAATGAAAAACTGTTTTTT
CDR3aa: CASSLGASGSFNEKLFF

abundance: once
j_gene: TRBJ2-2
v_gene: TRBV2
d_gene: NA
CDR3nt: TGTGCCAGCAGCCGAAGCGTTACTGGGGAGCTGTTTTTT
CDR3aa: CASSRSVTGELFF

abundance: NA
j_gene: TRBJ2-3
v_gene: TRBV5-1
d_gene: NA
CDR3nt: TGCGCCGGCTCGGCGGGGAGCACAGATACGCAGTATTTT
CDR3aa: CAGSAGSTDTQYF

abundance: NA
j_gene: TRBJ2-7
v_gene: TRBV4-2
d_gene: NA
CDR3nt: TGTGCCAGCAGCCCCGCAGCGGTCGGATCCTACGAGCAGTACTTC
CDR3aa: CASSPAAVGSYEQYF

abundance: few
j_gene: TRBJ1-6
v_gene: TRBV5-1
d_gene: NA
CDR3nt: TGCGCCAGCAGCTTCGAGGACAGCTCCTATAATTCACCCCTCCACTTT
CDR3aa: CASSFEDSSYNSPLHF

abundance: NA
j_gene: TRBJ2-7
v_gene: TRBV4-1
d_gene: TRBD1
CDR3nt: TGCGCCAGCAGCCGTGGACAGGCCACCTACGAGCAGTACTTC
CDR3aa: CASSRGQATYEQYF

abundance: once
j_gene: TRBJ1-5
v_gene: TRBV6-5
d_gene: NA
CDR3nt: TGTGCCAGCAGAAGCGGGACGTCAAGGATTCAGCCCCAGCATTTT
CDR3aa: CASRSGTSRIQPQHF

abundance: NA
j_gene: TRBJ2-7
v_gene: TRBV7-6
d_gene: NA
CDR3nt: TGTGCCAGCAGCTTAGCGGAGGGAACCTACGAGCAGTACTTC
CDR3aa: CASSLAEGTYEQYF

abundance: NA
j_gene: TRBJ2-3
v_gene: TRBV11-2
d_gene: NA
CDR3nt: TGTGCCAGCAGCTCCGGGAGGCAGTATTTT
CDR3aa: CASSSGRQYF

abundance: few
j_gene: TRBJ1-4
v_gene: TRBV27
d_gene: NA
CDR3nt: TGTGCCAGCAGCCCCTCGGAGTATGAAAAACTGTTTTTT
CDR3aa: CASSPSEYEKLFF

abundance: NA
j_gene: TRBJ1-1
v_gene: TRBV5-1
d_gene: TRBD1
CDR3nt: TGCGCCAGCAGCTCAACGACAGGGGGAAACACTGAAGCTTTCTTT
CDR3aa: CASSSTTGGNTEAFF

abundance: NA
j_gene: TRBJ2-7
v_gene: TRBV19
d_gene: NA
CDR3nt: TGTGCCAGTAGTCCGGACAGTAAGCGCTACGAGCAGTACTTC
CDR3aa: CASSPDSKRYEQYF

abundance: once
j_gene: TRBJ2-3
v_gene: TRBV5-1
d_gene: TRBD2
CDR3nt: TGCGCCAGCACCAAAACCAGGACTAGCCTGGATACGCAGTATTTT
CDR3aa: CASTKTRTSLDTQYF

abundance: NA
j_gene: TRBJ2-1
v_gene: TRBV6-5
d_gene: NA
CDR3nt: TGTGCCAGCAGCAGGGCGCCCTACAATGAGCAGTTCTTC
CDR3aa: CASSRAPYNEQFF

abundance: NA
j_gene: TRBJ2-3
v_gene: TRBV7-2
d_gene: TRBD2
CDR3nt: TGTGCCAGCAGCTCCCCGGCGGGGGGGCCCACAGATACGCAGTATTTT
CDR3aa: CASSSPAGGPTDTQYF

abundance: NA
j_gene: TRBJ2-7
v_gene: TRBV5-4
d_gene: TRBD1
CDR3nt: TGTGCCAGCAGCTTGGGACAGGGGGCCTTCGAGCAGTACTTC
CDR3aa: CASSLGQGAFEQYF

abundance: NA
j_gene: TRBJ2-7
v_gene: TRBV5-1
d_gene: TRBD1
CDR3nt: TGCGCCAGCAGCCAGGGACAGGGCCACGAGCAGTACTTC
CDR3aa: CASSQGQGHEQYF

abundance: once
j_gene: TRBJ2-2
v_gene: TRBV6-1
d_gene: NA
CDR3nt: TGTGCCAGCAGTGAAGGTTGGAACACCGGGGAGCTGTTTTTT
CDR3aa: CASSEGWNTGELFF

abundance: NA
j_gene: TRBJ1-3
v_gene: TRBV6-5
d_gene: NA
CDR3nt: TGTGCCAGCAGGCTAGATACGGGAAACACCATATATTTT
CDR3aa: CASRLDTGNTIYF

abundance: NA
j_gene: TRBJ2-5
v_gene: TRBV9
d_gene: TRBD2
CDR3nt: TGTGCCAGCAGCGCGGGACTAGCCCAAGAGACCCAGTACTTC
CDR3aa: CASSAGLAQETQYF

abundance: NA
j_gene: TRBJ2-2
v_gene: TRBV5-1
d_gene: NA
CDR3nt: TGCGCCAGCAGCTTGGACAACGCGAACACCGGGGAGCTGTTTTTT
CDR3aa: CASSLDNANTGELFF

abundance: NA
j_gene: TRBJ2-1
v_gene: TRBV9
d_gene: TRBD2
CDR3nt: TGTGCCAGCAGCGCTGGGACTAGCGGGAGTAATGAGCAGTTCTTC
CDR3aa: CASSAGTSGSNEQFF

abundance: NA
j_gene: TRBJ1-1
v_gene: TRBV18
d_gene: NA
CDR3nt: TGTGCCAGCTCGTCCCAGGGAACAGGTACTGAAGCTTTCTTT
CDR3aa: CASSSQGTGTEAFF

abundance: NA
j_gene: TRBJ2-1
v_gene: TRBV7-3
d_gene: TRBD2
CDR3nt: TGTGCCAGCAGCTTAGCGGGGGGGCTCTACAATGAGCAGTTCTTC
CDR3aa: CASSLAGGLYNEQFF

abundance: few
j_gene: TRBJ1-2
v_gene: TRBV29-1
d_gene: NA
CDR3nt: TGCAGCGTTGAACAGGGAGGCTACACCTTC
CDR3aa: CSVEQGGYTF

abundance: once
j_gene: TRBJ2-7
v_gene: TRBV19
d_gene: TRBD2
CDR3nt: TGTGCCAGTTCCTCAGGCGGGGCTAGCGGCTACTACGAGCAGTACTTC
CDR3aa: CASSSGGASGYYEQYF

abundance: NA
j_gene: TRBJ2-5
v_gene: TRBV19
d_gene: TRBD2
CDR3nt: TGTGCCAGTAGTATTGGCGCTAGCGGGGGCCAAGAGACCCAGTACTTC
CDR3aa: CASSIGASGGQETQYF

abundance: NA
j_gene: TRBJ2-4
v_gene: TRBV27
d_gene: TRBD2
CDR3nt: TGTGCCAGCAGTTTTCAGGCCCCGTTATCATTAGGACTAGCGGGAGGGCGGGCCAAAAACATTCAGTACTTC
CDR3aa: CASSFQAPLSLGLAGGRAKNIQYF

abundance: NA
j_gene: TRBJ2-2
v_gene: TRBV9
d_gene: TRBD1
CDR3nt: TGTGCCAGCAGCGTCGAACAGGGGTTTAGCACCGGGGAGCTGTTTTTT
CDR3aa: CASSVEQGFSTGELFF